In this sample, the clone carrying this TCR beta chain turned up a few times. V was clipped by 4 bases and J by 2 bases; unmatched bases: 6. CDR1 and CDR2 (germline): SGHRS, YFSETQ. This CDR3 contains 18 residues. The data derive from a study of T-cell memory formation after mild COVID-19. The authors produced TCR alpha and TCR beta cDNA libraries with sample barcodes and UMIs by 5'RACE using constant-segment primers. MiXCR, applied by TCRdb to the 5' RACE reads, yields one record per CDR3 protein. The sample lists roughly 220,000 distinct CDR3 sequences, 7.5% to 10% occurring once. The chain couples TRBV5-1 to TRBJ2-1; TRBD2 aligns across 16 bases. The sequencing input was PBMCs or a T cell subset sorted from them (not recorded which). The sequence was obtained from a man aged 18 to 30 who had mild COVID-19 (a few samples of this study predate the infection). Cell type and time point are not known. CDR3 protein: CASSLAGTSGGAYNEQFF. The CDR3, as DNA: TGCGCCAGCAGCCTAGCCGGGACTAGCGGGGGGGCCTACAATGAGCAGTTCTTC.